Listed below are T cell receptor beta chains from one sample, sequenced in a study of spatial heterogeneity in lung cancer. TCRdb re-called the 5' RACE reads with MiXCR, one entry per CDR3 protein. The table lists about 120,000 distinct CDR3 sequences, roughly an eighth of them singletons. The specimen was PBMCs, collected at follow-up. These receptors originate from a male donor with early-stage non-small cell lung cancer. CDR3s include the opening cysteine and the closing phenylalanine or tryptophan. The order of the fields is V gene, J gene, CDR3 protein.

v_gene: TRBV27; j_gene: TRBJ2-3; CDR3aa: CASRRAGGWADTQYF
v_gene: TRBV4-2; j_gene: TRBJ1-5; CDR3aa: CASSQEGAGIQPQHF
v_gene: TRBV29-1; j_gene: TRBJ1-3; CDR3aa: CSVVLAKSSGNTIYF
v_gene: TRBV5-1; j_gene: TRBJ1-2; CDR3aa: CASSLDALQDYGYTF
v_gene: TRBV28; j_gene: TRBJ1-6; CDR3aa: CASSSPAYNSPLHF
v_gene: TRBV14; j_gene: TRBJ2-1; CDR3aa: CASSQYRGHHNEQFF
v_gene: TRBV2; j_gene: TRBJ2-2; CDR3aa: CASNPEANTGELFF
v_gene: TRBV7-9; j_gene: TRBJ1-1; CDR3aa: CASSAEHTEAFF
v_gene: TRBV18; j_gene: TRBJ1-1; CDR3aa: CASSPSKIPNTEAFF
v_gene: TRBV28; j_gene: TRBJ1-1; CDR3aa: CASSLRVLNTEAFF
v_gene: TRBV20-1; j_gene: TRBJ2-2; CDR3aa: CSVTAVNTGELFF